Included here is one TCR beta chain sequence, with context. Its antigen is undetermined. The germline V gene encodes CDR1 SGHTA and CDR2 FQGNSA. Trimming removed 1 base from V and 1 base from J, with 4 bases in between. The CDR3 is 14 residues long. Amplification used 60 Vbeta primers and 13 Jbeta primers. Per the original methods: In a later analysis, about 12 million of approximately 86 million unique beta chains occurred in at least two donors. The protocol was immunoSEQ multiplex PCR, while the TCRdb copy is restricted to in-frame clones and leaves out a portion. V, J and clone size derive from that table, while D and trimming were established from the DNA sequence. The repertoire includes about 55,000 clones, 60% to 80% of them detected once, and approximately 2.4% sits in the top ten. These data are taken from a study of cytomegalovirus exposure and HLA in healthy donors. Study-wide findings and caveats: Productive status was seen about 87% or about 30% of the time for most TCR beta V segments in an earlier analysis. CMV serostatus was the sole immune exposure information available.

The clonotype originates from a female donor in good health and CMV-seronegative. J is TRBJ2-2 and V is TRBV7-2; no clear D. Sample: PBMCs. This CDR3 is CASSLDRNTGELFF. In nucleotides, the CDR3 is TGTGCCAGCAGCTTAGACAGGAACACCGGGGAGCTGTTTTTT.